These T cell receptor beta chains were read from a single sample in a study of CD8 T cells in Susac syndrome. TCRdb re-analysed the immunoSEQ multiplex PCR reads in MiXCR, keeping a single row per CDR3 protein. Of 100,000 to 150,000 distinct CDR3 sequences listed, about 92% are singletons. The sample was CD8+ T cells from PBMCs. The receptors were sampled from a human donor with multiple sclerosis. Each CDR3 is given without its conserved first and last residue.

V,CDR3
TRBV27,ASRRGGGYGYT
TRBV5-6,ASSPPDTDNEQF
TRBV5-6,ASSLDGYRDRDYEQY
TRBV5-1,ASSSGQGGSGANVLT
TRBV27,ASSFAGANVLT
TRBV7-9,ASSRPGTGGRRELF
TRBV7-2,ASTLNLGVQETQY
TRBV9,ASSVSNTEAF
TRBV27,AGAAPPNTGELF
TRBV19,ASRPTGGGPYGYT
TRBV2,ASSDTNTEAF
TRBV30,AWSEGSGANVLT
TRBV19,ASSAGRVSFGNQPQH
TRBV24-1,ATSDYVGAEAF
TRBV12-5,ASGSPGKY
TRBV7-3,ASSPKVGGMNTEAF
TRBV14,ASKLAGGPSHEQF